The rows below give T cell receptor beta chains drawn from one sample of a study of blood T cell repertoires in COVID-19. Data came from immunoSEQ multiplex PCR; TCRdb stores just in-frame clones and leaves some out. Among hundreds of thousands of clones, around nine tenths were seen once, and the ten largest hold 7.8%. Material: peripheral blood. Receptors were obtained from a woman aged 50 to 60 with COVID-19, enrolled during active disease. Both conserved end residues are part of each CDR3. Fields, in order: J gene, D gene, CDR3 length, V gene, clone size, CDR3 protein, CDR3 DNA. A D gene is named only where the DNA matches it firmly. Size is stated for part of the rows, as once, few or many counts, or as a class when the clone is expanded.

j_gene: TRBJ1-1
d_gene: -
len: 14
v_gene: TRBV28
abundance: -
CDR3aa: CASSLGGGNTEAFF
CDR3nt: TGTGCCAGCAGTTTAGGCGGGGGTAACACTGAAGCTTTCTTT

j_gene: TRBJ1-1
d_gene: -
len: 13
v_gene: TRBV6-4
abundance: -
CDR3aa: CASSPTQGTEAFF
CDR3nt: TGTGCCAGCAGTCCCACCCAGGGCACTGAAGCTTTCTTT

j_gene: TRBJ1-5
d_gene: TRBD1
len: 15
v_gene: TRBV6-1
abundance: -
CDR3aa: CASSERGGPNQPQHF
CDR3nt: TGTGCCAGCAGTGAGCGAGGGGGCCCCAATCAGCCCCAGCATTTT

j_gene: TRBJ2-1
d_gene: TRBD2
len: 17
v_gene: TRBV11-2
abundance: -
CDR3aa: CASSSNLAGALRREQFF
CDR3nt: TGTGCCAGCAGCTCAAACTTAGCGGGGGCCCTTCGTCGTGAGCAGTTCTTC

j_gene: TRBJ1-1
d_gene: -
len: 12
v_gene: TRBV29-1
abundance: -
CDR3aa: CSVGGVGTEAFF
CDR3nt: TGCAGCGTTGGGGGGGTCGGGACTGAAGCTTTCTTT

j_gene: TRBJ2-2
d_gene: TRBD2
len: 15
v_gene: TRBV6-5
abundance: -
CDR3aa: CASNGGGANTGELFF
CDR3nt: TGTGCCAGCAATGGCGGGGGGGCCAACACCGGGGAGCTGTTTTTT

j_gene: TRBJ1-1
d_gene: -
len: 13
v_gene: TRBV19
abundance: -
CDR3aa: CASSILGGTEAFF
CDR3nt: TGTGCCAGTAGTATCCTTGGGGGGACTGAAGCTTTCTTT

j_gene: TRBJ2-2
d_gene: -
len: 16
v_gene: TRBV27
abundance: -
CDR3aa: CASRYPVQPNTGELFF
CDR3nt: TGTGCCAGCCGATACCCCGTACAGCCGAACACCGGGGAGCTGTTTTTT

j_gene: TRBJ2-1
d_gene: TRBD1
len: 17
v_gene: TRBV24-1
abundance: -
CDR3aa: CATSDLLPGTGDNEQFF
CDR3nt: TGTGCCACCAGTGATTTGCTTCCTGGGACAGGGGACAATGAGCAGTTCTTC

j_gene: TRBJ1-1
d_gene: -
len: 15
v_gene: TRBV11-2
abundance: once
CDR3aa: CASSFNMAMNTEAFF
CDR3nt: TGTGCCAGCAGCTTTAATATGGCAATGAACACTGAAGCTTTCTTT

j_gene: TRBJ1-1
d_gene: -
len: 15
v_gene: TRBV9
abundance: -
CDR3aa: CASSGLGQPNTEAFF
CDR3nt: TGTGCCAGCAGCGGACTCGGACAGCCGAACACTGAAGCTTTCTTT

j_gene: TRBJ2-3
d_gene: TRBD2
len: 20
v_gene: TRBV28
abundance: -
CDR3aa: CASSFDLGLAGGHGTDTQYF
CDR3nt: TGTGCCAGCAGTTTCGACTTGGGACTAGCGGGGGGGCATGGCACAGATACGCAGTATTTT

j_gene: TRBJ1-2
d_gene: TRBD1
len: 15
v_gene: TRBV11-1
abundance: -
CDR3aa: CASSLTWTGNYGYTF
CDR3nt: TGTGCCAGCAGCTTAACATGGACAGGGAACTATGGCTACACCTTC

j_gene: TRBJ2-5
d_gene: -
len: 13
v_gene: TRBV11-2
abundance: -
CDR3aa: CASSLDRGETQYF
CDR3nt: TGTGCCAGCAGCTTGGATAGGGGAGAGACCCAGTACTTC

j_gene: TRBJ2-1
d_gene: TRBD2
len: 16
v_gene: TRBV10-3
abundance: -
CDR3aa: CAISGLLAGGSNEQFF
CDR3nt: TGTGCCATCAGTGGGCTACTAGCGGGGGGGTCAAATGAGCAGTTCTTC

j_gene: TRBJ1-2
d_gene: -
len: 17
v_gene: TRBV11-2
abundance: once
CDR3aa: CASSPLRERGPVYGYTF
CDR3nt: TGTGCCAGCAGCCCCCTTCGGGAAAGAGGGCCCGTTTATGGCTACACCTTC

j_gene: TRBJ2-1
d_gene: -
len: 14
v_gene: TRBV5-5
abundance: -
CDR3aa: CASNLDLSFYEQFF
CDR3nt: TGTGCCAGCAACCTAGATCTCAGTTTTTATGAGCAGTTCTTC

j_gene: TRBJ2-3
d_gene: -
len: 15
v_gene: TRBV6-5
abundance: -
CDR3aa: CASSLLSDPGDTQYF
CDR3nt: TGTGCCAGCAGTTTGCTGTCCGACCCCGGGGATACGCAGTATTTT

j_gene: TRBJ2-7
d_gene: -
len: 13
v_gene: TRBV12-3/TRBV12-4
abundance: -
CDR3aa: CASSFWGLNEQYF
CDR3nt: TGTGCCAGCAGTTTTTGGGGGCTCAACGAGCAGTACTTC

j_gene: TRBJ2-7
d_gene: -
len: 14
v_gene: TRBV5-1
abundance: -
CDR3aa: CASSPRTGAYEQYF
CDR3nt: TGCGCCAGCAGCCCCAGGACGGGGGCCTACGAGCAGTACTTC

j_gene: TRBJ2-7
d_gene: TRBD1
len: 15
v_gene: TRBV5-1
abundance: -
CDR3aa: CASSLSQGATHEQYF
CDR3nt: TGCGCCAGCAGCTTGAGTCAGGGGGCGACCCACGAGCAGTACTTC

j_gene: TRBJ1-2
d_gene: TRBD1
len: 18
v_gene: TRBV5-6
abundance: -
CDR3aa: CASSLMMGGTGTNYGYTF
CDR3nt: TGTGCCAGCAGCCTAATGATGGGCGGGACAGGGACCAACTATGGCTACACCTTC

j_gene: TRBJ1-1
d_gene: -
len: 14
v_gene: TRBV29-1
abundance: -
CDR3aa: CSILTRRVNTEAFF
CDR3nt: TGCAGCATCCTGACGCGGCGGGTGAACACTGAAGCTTTCTTT

j_gene: TRBJ1-2
d_gene: -
len: 13
v_gene: TRBV7-9
abundance: -
CDR3aa: CASSPEVYYGYTF
CDR3nt: TGTGCCAGCAGCCCTGAGGTTTACTATGGCTACACCTTC

j_gene: TRBJ2-5
d_gene: TRBD2
len: 16
v_gene: TRBV9
abundance: -
CDR3aa: CASSVAKLGGQETQYF
CDR3nt: TGTGCCAGCAGCGTAGCTAAATTGGGGGGGCAAGAGACCCAGTACTTC

j_gene: TRBJ1-6
d_gene: -
len: 14
v_gene: TRBV5-1
abundance: once
CDR3aa: CASSLGQLNSPLHF
CDR3nt: TGCGCCAGCAGCTTGGGACAGCTGAATTCACCCCTCCACTTT

j_gene: TRBJ1-2
d_gene: -
len: 12
v_gene: TRBV29-1
abundance: -
CDR3aa: CSVDRQGYGYTF
CDR3nt: TGCAGCGTTGACCGGCAGGGGTATGGCTACACCTTC

j_gene: TRBJ2-7
d_gene: -
len: 12
v_gene: TRBV10-3
abundance: -
CDR3aa: CAISTDGDEQYF
CDR3nt: TGTGCCATCAGTACCGACGGGGACGAGCAGTACTTC

j_gene: TRBJ1-1
d_gene: -
len: 14
v_gene: TRBV27
abundance: -
CDR3aa: CASSLAGMNTEAFF
CDR3nt: TGTGCCAGCAGTTTAGCAGGGATGAACACTGAAGCTTTCTTT

j_gene: TRBJ1-1
d_gene: -
len: 14
v_gene: TRBV9
abundance: -
CDR3aa: CASTPASVNTEAFF
CDR3nt: TGTGCCAGCACCCCTGCGAGTGTGAACACTGAAGCTTTCTTT

j_gene: TRBJ1-6
d_gene: -
len: 15
v_gene: TRBV5-1
abundance: -
CDR3aa: CASSPEGRGFSPLHF
CDR3nt: TGCGCCAGCAGCCCTGAAGGGAGAGGGTTTTCACCCCTCCACTTT

j_gene: TRBJ1-2
d_gene: -
len: 14
v_gene: TRBV2
abundance: -
CDR3aa: CASSEQRVGAGYTF
CDR3nt: TGTGCCAGCAGTGAACAAAGGGTAGGGGCTGGCTACACCTTC

j_gene: TRBJ2-6
d_gene: -
len: 16
v_gene: TRBV7-3
abundance: -
CDR3aa: CASSLGGSAGANVLTF
CDR3nt: TGTGCCAGCAGCTTAGGGGGCAGTGCTGGGGCCAACGTCCTGACTTTC